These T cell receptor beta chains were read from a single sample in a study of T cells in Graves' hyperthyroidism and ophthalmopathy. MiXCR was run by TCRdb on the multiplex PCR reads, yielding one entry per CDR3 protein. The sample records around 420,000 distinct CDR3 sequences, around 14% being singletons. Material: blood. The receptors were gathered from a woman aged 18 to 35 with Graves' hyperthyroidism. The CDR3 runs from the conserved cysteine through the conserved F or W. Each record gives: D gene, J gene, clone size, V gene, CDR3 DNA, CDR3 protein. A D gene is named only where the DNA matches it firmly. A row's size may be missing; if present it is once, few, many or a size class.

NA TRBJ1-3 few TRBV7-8 TGTGCCAGCAGCTTATGGCAGAGCTCTGGAAACACCATATATTTT CASSLWQSSGNTIYF
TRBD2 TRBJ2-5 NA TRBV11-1 TGTGCCAGCAGCTCATCCGGGACTAGTAGGGAGACCCAGTACTTC CASSSSGTSRETQYF
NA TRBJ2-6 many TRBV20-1 TGCATGGCTCAGGGTGCATCAGCTGGGGCCAACGTCCTGACTTTC CMAQGASAGANVLTF
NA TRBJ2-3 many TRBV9 TGTGCCAGCAGCGTAGGCGGGGGCCTCACAGATACGCAGTATTTT CASSVGGGLTDTQYF
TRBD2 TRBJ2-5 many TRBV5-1 TGCGCCAGCAGCTTGCGAGGACTAGCGGGAGACCGCGAGTACTTC CASSLRGLAGDREYF
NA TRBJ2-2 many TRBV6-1 TGTGCCAGCAGTCAAAGCCGTCCGGGACCCGGCACCGGGGAGCTGTTTTTT CASSQSRPGPGTGELFF
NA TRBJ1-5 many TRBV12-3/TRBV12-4 TGTGCCAGCAGTTTCCGTAGCAATCAGCCCCAGCATTTT CASSFRSNQPQHF
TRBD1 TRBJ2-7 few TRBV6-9 TGTGCCAGCAGTAATTCCGGGACAGGGATCAACGAGCAGTACTTC CASSNSGTGINEQYF
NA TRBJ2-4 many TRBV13 TGTGCCAGCAGCTTAGGGGCAGGGGCCAAAAACATTCAGTACTTC CASSLGAGAKNIQYF
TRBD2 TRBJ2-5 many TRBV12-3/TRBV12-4 TGTGCCAGCCTCGAGGACTGGGGGGGGGAGACCCAGTACTTC CASLEDWGGETQYF
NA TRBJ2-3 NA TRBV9 TGTGCCAGCAGCGTAGAGGCGGGGGCTAGCACAGATACGCAGTATTTT CASSVEAGASTDTQYF
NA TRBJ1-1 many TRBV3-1 TGTGCCAGCACCCAGGGCGTCAACACTGAAGCTTTCTTT CASTQGVNTEAFF
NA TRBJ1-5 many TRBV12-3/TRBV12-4 TGTGCCAGCAGTTTAGCGTCAGGGAGTCAGCCCCAGCATTTT CASSLASGSQPQHF
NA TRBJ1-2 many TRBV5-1 TGCGCCAGCAGCTTTGGCAGGGATTCTCGGGGCTACACCTTC CASSFGRDSRGYTF
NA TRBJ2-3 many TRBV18 TGTGCCAGCTCATCACTAGTCACTAGCACAGATACGCAGTATTTT CASSSLVTSTDTQYF
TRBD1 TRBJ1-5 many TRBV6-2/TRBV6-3 TGTGCCAGCAGTTACACATCGGGACAGGGCTACGATCAGCCCCAGCATTTT CASSYTSGQGYDQPQHF
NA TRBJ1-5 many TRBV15 TGTGCCACCAGCAGAGACGCTCGCCGGGACCTCAATCAGCCCCAGCATTTT CATSRDARRDLNQPQHF
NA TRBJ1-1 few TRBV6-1 TGTGCCAGCCCCAGGGCGGTAGACACTGAAGCTTTCTTT CASPRAVDTEAFF
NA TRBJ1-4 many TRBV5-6 TGTGCCAGCAGCCGAACCAGGGGTGATGAAAAACTGTTTTTT CASSRTRGDEKLFF
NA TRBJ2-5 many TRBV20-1 TGCAGTGCTAGAGAGAACCAAGAGACCCAGTACTTC CSARENQETQYF
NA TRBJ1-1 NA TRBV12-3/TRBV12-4 TGTGCCAGCAGCCCAATAGGTACTGAAGCTTTCTTT CASSPIGTEAFF
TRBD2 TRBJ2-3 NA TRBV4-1 TGCGCCAGCAGCCAATTGGGCGGGCGGGGGACAGATACGCAGTATTTT CASSQLGGRGTDTQYF